These 14 T cell receptor beta chains were sequenced from one sample in a study of blood T cells in healthy people across ages. Sample-barcoded 5' priming and a J-beta primer mix drove a second PCR of about 6 to 12 cycles. Via MiXCR, TCRdb re-called the 5' RACE reads, giving one row per CDR3 protein. The sample lists 950,000 to 1,200,000 distinct CDR3 sequences; around two fifths were seen once. What was sequenced was blood. These receptors were obtained from a man aged 18 to 29 in good health.

This clonotype appeared a single time. The chain combines TRBV28 with TRBJ2-2; possibly TRBD2 for D (6 bases). The CDR3 length is 18 residues. The V and J ends lost 2 bases and 0 bases respectively, with 16 bases between them. Germline V gene sequence: CDR1 MDHEN, CDR2 SYDVKM. This chain's CDR3 is CASSLKEGSVSNTGELFF. DNA for the CDR3: TGTGCCAGCAGTTTAAAGGAGGGTAGCGTTTCGAACACCGGGGAGCTGTTTTTT.

This clonotype was detected a few times. The V gene is TRBV12-3 or TRBV12-4, the J gene TRBJ1-2, with 7 bases fitting TRBD1. The CDR3 is made up of 14 amino acids. Germline trimming cut 5 bases from V and 8 bases from J; bases unmatched to any gene: 11. The CDR3 nucleotides read TGTGCCAGCAGTCCGACGGGACAGACCAGGGGCTACACCTTC. Translation gives CASSPTGQTRGYTF.

This chain's CDR3 is CASSYSQTSGVTDTQYF. In DNA form, the CDR3 reads TGTGCCAGCAGTTATTCGCAGACTAGCGGGGTCACAGATACGCAGTATTTT. This chain connects TRBV6-2 or TRBV6-3 to TRBJ2-3, with 11 positions matching TRBD2. The J segment lost 2 bases and the V segment lost 3 bases, leaving 7 bases of the junction unmatched. Germline CDR1 and CDR2: MNHEY and SVGEGT. This CDR3 contains 17 residues.

This rearrangement joins TRBV20-1 to TRBJ1-2; 12 bases are shared with TRBD1. Germline values: CDR1 DFQATT, CDR2 SNEGSKA (reference sequence). CDR3 length: 14 amino acids. V lost 4 bases to trimming and J lost 7 bases; unmatched junction nucleotides: 7. The CDR3 sequence: CSATGTGGAGGYTF. In DNA form, the CDR3 reads TGCAGTGCTACCGGGACAGGGGGCGCGGGTGGCTACACCTTC.

In its sample, this clonotype was seen a few times. The rearrangement uses TRBV10-3 and TRBJ1-5; maybe TRBD1 (5 bases). The CDR3 is 14 residues long. The ends were cut back, 0 bases at V and 8 bases at J, with 11 bases in the middle. Germline V gene sequence: CDR1 ENHRY, CDR2 SYGVKD. DNA of the CDR3: TGTGCCATCAGTGAGTCGACGGTGGGGGAGCCCCAGCATTTT. This codes for CAISESTVGEPQHF.

The chain recombines TRBV6-6 with TRBJ1-4; TRBD1 matches 7 bases. With V trimmed by 8 bases and J by 8 bases, 5 bases remained unmatched. The CDR3 runs 12 residues. Germline assignment: CDR1 MNHNY and CDR2 SVGAGI (reference sequence). The chain's CDR3 is CASEGAGEKLFF. Here the CDR3 DNA reads TGTGCCAGCGAGGGGGCCGGGGAAAAACTGTTTTTT.

Only a few counts were recorded for this clonotype. V gene TRBV5-1 combines with J gene TRBJ1-2, with a possible D match to TRBD1 (5 bases). The CDR3 is 14 amino acids. The V gene's germline CDR1 is SGHRS and CDR2 YFSETQ. Deletions cut 0 bases from V and 7 bases from J, with 13 bases between. CDR3 nucleotide sequence: TGCGCCAGCAGCTTGGCACAGGACGGTTTTGGCTACACCTTC. Translated, it gives CASSLAQDGFGYTF.

The chain carries TRBV6-6 and TRBJ2-7, with D perhaps TRBD2 (5 bases). Germline values: CDR1 MNHNY, CDR2 SVGAGI (reference sequence). The CDR3 has 14 residues. The V and J ends lost 6 bases and 5 bases respectively, with 17 bases between them. Here the CDR3 reads CASRRTGGRHEQYF. Here the CDR3 DNA reads TGTGCCAGCAGACGAACGGGCGGGCGGCACGAGCAGTACTTC.

Ten or more counts support this clonotype. The chain employs TRBV6-6 and TRBJ1-2; D might be TRBD1 (5 bases). The CDR3 totals 17 residues. Trimming took 6 bases from V and 0 from J, leaving 20 bases between them. Germline values: CDR1 MNHNY, CDR2 SVGAGI (reference sequence). This CDR3 is CASRAGTSAAPNYGYTF. CDR3 sequence (DNA): TGTGCCAGCAGAGCGGGGACGTCCGCTGCCCCTAACTATGGCTACACCTTC.

This clonotype showed up just a few times. The genes are TRBV7-9 and TRBJ1-6, with D perhaps TRBD1 (6 bases). Germline V gene data show CDR1 as SEHNR and CDR2 as FQNEAQ (reference sequence). This CDR3 region has 17 residues. Trimming took 4 bases from V and 2 from J, leaving 15 bases between them. In DNA, the CDR3 is TGTGCCAGCAGCTCCCCAGGGGAAGAACCCTATAATTCACCCCTCCACTTT. It encodes CASSSPGEEPYNSPLHF. Drawing the rest from reference TRBV7-9 and TRBJ1-6, the complete variable domain is DTGVSQNPRHKITKRGQNVTFRCDPISEHNRLYWYRQTLGQGPEFLTYFQNEAQLEKSRLLSDRFSAERPKGSFSTLEIQRTEQGDSAMYLCASSSPGEEPYNSPLHFGNGTRLTVT.

The V call is TRBV6-2 or TRBV6-3, the J call TRBJ2-3; 8 bases map to TRBD1. There are 16 residues in the CDR3. CDR1 and CDR2 from the germline V gene are MNHEY and SVGEGT. The V gene end was trimmed by 9 bases and the J gene end by 0 bases; junction bases not matched to a gene: 11. CDR3 sequence: CASYGGGTGSTDTQYF. The DNA of the CDR3 is TGTGCCAGTTACGGGGGCGGGACAGGAAGCACAGATACGCAGTATTTT.

To note about this clonotype: It may be a read error: a sequence one base away is much more abundant. The chain employs TRBV10-3 and TRBJ2-1, with 8 positions matching TRBD1. The J call may not be correct, given that the DNA end is closer to TRBJ2-7. Germline V gene data show CDR1 as ENHRY and CDR2 as SYGVKD. The CDR3 length is 14 residues. The CDR3 region is CAISPGQGKNEQYF. The DNA for the CDR3 is TGTGCCATCAGCCCAGGACAGGGTAAGAATGAGCAGTACTTC.

This clonotype turned up a few times. J is TRBJ1-1 and V is TRBV10-3; D not resolved. V lost 4 bases and J 2 bases, leaving 8 bases between the germline ends. Germline lookup yields CDR1 ENHRY and CDR2 SYGVKD. The CDR3 is 13 amino acids. In DNA, the CDR3 is TGTGCCATCAGTGGGGTGGGAAACACTGAAGCTTTCTTT. Amino acid sequence: CAISGVGNTEAFF.

There are a few counts of this clonotype. The chain joins TRBV7-8 to TRBJ2-1; 7 bases map to TRBD2. V trimming: 5 bases; J trimming: 2 bases; junction bases outside the gene matches: 12. The CDR3 sequence is 17 residues long. Germline V CDR1 and CDR2: SGHVS, FQNEAQ. The CDR3 reads CASSPQALTSPYNEQFF. CDR3 nucleotides: TGTGCCAGCAGCCCACAAGCACTGACTAGCCCCTACAATGAGCAGTTCTTC.